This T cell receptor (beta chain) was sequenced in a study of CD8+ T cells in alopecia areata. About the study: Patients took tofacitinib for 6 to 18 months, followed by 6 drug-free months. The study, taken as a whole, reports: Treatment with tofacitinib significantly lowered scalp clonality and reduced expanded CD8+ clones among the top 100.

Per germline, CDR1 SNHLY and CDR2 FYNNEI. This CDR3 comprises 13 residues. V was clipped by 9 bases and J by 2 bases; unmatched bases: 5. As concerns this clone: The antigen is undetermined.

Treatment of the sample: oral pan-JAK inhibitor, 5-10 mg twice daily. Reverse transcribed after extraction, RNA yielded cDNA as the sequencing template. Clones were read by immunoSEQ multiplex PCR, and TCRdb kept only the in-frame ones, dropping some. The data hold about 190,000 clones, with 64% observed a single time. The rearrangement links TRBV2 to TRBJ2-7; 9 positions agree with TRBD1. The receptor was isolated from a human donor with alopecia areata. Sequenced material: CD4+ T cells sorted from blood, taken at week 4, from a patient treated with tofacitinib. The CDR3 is CASGTGSTYEQYF. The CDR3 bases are TGTGCCAGTGGGACAGGGAGTACCTACGAGCAGTACTTC.